In its sample, the clone carrying this T cell receptor beta chain was seen a few times. Antigen: not known. This sample was included in a study of T-cell memory formation after mild COVID-19. Constant-segment-primed 5'RACE gave TCR alpha and TCR beta cDNA libraries with sample barcodes and UMIs. TCRdb fed the 5' RACE reads into MiXCR, producing one record per CDR3 protein. This table holds 300,000 to 350,000 distinct CDR3 sequences, approximately 14% found once. The CDR3 loop spans 14 amino acids. Germline CDR1 and CDR2: ENHRY and SYGVKD. Unmatched junction bases numbered 4, after V lost 7 bases and J lost 1 base. General study results and limits: CD4+ contracting clones were found mainly in CM and EM, and CD8+ ones in EMRA.

Sequencing input: PBMCs or a T cell subset sorted from them (not recorded which). The gene calls are TRBV10-3 and TRBJ2-3; TRBD2 agrees at 8 bases. The sequence was collected from a man between 18 and 29 years old who had mild COVID-19 (a few samples of this study predate the infection). Cell type and time point are not known. The CDR3 protein is CAIMGSGGTDTQYF. CDR3 DNA sequence: TGTGCCATCATGGGTAGCGGGGGCACAGATACGCAGTATTTT.